This TCR beta chain was documented in a study of blood T cell repertoires in COVID-19. Whole-study context: Researchers got acute and convalescent COVID-19 samples from the United States, Italy and Spain.

The J segment lost 8 bases and the V segment lost 7 bases, leaving 11 bases of the junction unmatched. The germline V gene has CDR1 MNHNY and CDR2 SVGAGI (reference sequence). CDR3 length: 14 residues. Per the original data handling: Amplification of reference gene primers provided the estimated nucleated cell counts. Profiling relied on immunoSEQ multiplex PCR, and the TCRdb table lists in-frame clones only, not all of them. For V, J and clone size, that table is used; D and trimming come from the DNA. Of approximately 290,000 clones listed, about 91% are singletons. The rearrangement links TRBV6-6 to TRBJ1-2, with 9 bases that match TRBD1. Sequencing used peripheral blood. The sequence was obtained from a woman in her sixties or seventies with acute or convalescent COVID-19. As DNA, the CDR3 is TGTGCCAGCAAGAGGTCCGGGACAGGGAGCGGCTACACCTTC. Translation: CASKRSGTGSGYTF.